The subject of this entry is one T cell receptor (beta chain). The sample originates from a study of blood T cell repertoires in COVID-19. As for the study in general: Nucleic acid was either cDNA or gDNA, and it came from T cells, B-cell-depleted T cells, or PBMCs.

The V and J ends lost 2 bases and 0 bases respectively, with 8 bases between them. CDR1 MNHEY and CDR2 SVGAGI come from the germline V gene. The CDR3 has 15 residues. In the authors' workflow: The assay estimated nucleated cells by amplifying reference gene primers. Clones were sequenced by immunoSEQ multiplex PCR, and TCRdb holds only the in-frame ones, with some missing. V, J and clone size reflect that table, while D and trimming were determined from the DNA. The sample lists about 150,000 clones; just under 85% were seen once. Enrolled through a virtual design, the participants were between 18 and 89 years of age and came from about two dozen US areas. The study counted Cohort 3 donors as recovered given two negative PCRs, clearance, or symptom resolution.

The sample comprised PBMCs or T cells enriched from blood (not recorded which). The clonotype originates from a man over 45 who had recovered from COVID-19. The V call is TRBV6-5, the J call TRBJ2-1; D is perhaps TRBD2 (5 bases). CDR3 sequence reads: CASSYVRGSYNEQFF. CDR3 nucleotide sequence: TGTGCCAGCAGTTACGTCCGGGGCTCCTACAATGAGCAGTTCTTC.